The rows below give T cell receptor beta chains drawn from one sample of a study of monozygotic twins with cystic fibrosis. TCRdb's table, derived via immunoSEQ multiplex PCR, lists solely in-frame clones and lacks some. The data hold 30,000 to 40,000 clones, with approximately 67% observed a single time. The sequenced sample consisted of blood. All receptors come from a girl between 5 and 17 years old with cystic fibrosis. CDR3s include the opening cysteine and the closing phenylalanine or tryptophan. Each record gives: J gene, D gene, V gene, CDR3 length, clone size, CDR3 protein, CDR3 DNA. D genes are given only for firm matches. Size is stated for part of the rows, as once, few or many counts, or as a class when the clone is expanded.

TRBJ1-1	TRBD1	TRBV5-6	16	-	CASSLMGQGWHTEAFF	TGTGCCAGCAGCTTGATGGGACAGGGATGGCACACTGAAGCTTTCTTT
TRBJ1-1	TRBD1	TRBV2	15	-	CASNQGAWENTEAFF	TGTGCCAGCAACCAGGGGGCCTGGGAGAACACTGAAGCTTTCTTT
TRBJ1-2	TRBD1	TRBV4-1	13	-	CASSMGQGGGYTF	TGCGCCAGCAGCATGGGACAGGGGGGTGGCTACACCTTC
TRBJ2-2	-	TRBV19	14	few	CASSRVGTNGELFF	TGTGCCAGTAGTCGGGTAGGGACAAACGGGGAGCTGTTTTTT
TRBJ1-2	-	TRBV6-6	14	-	CASRPGRENYGYTF	TGTGCCAGCAGACCGGGACGGGAAAACTATGGCTACACCTTC
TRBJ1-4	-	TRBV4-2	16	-	CASSQAGGGLNEKLFF	TGTGCCAGCAGCCAAGCGGGGGGCGGCCTAAATGAAAAACTGTTTTTT
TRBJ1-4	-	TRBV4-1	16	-	CASSQGGTLFNEKLFF	TGCGCCAGCAGCCAAGGTGGGACACTCTTTAATGAAAAACTGTTTTTT
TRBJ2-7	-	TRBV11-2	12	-	CASGGATYEQYF	TGTGCCAGCGGGGGGGCTACCTACGAGCAGTACTTC
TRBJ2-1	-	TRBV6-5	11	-	CASSYQSWQFF	TGTGCCAGCAGTTACCAGAGTTGGCAGTTCTTC
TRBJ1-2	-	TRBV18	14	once	CASSPGQFNYGYTF	TGTGCCAGCTCACCAGGACAGTTTAACTATGGCTACACCTTC
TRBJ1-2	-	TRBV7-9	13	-	CASSLAGPGENTF	TGTGCCAGCAGCTTAGCAGGGCCGGGGGAAAACACCTTC
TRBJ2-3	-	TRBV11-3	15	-	CASSQSGTSTDTQYF	TGTGCCAGCAGCCAATCCGGGACTTCAACAGATACGCAGTATTTT
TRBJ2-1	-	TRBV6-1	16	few	CASSEHGQLTYNEQFF	TGTGCCAGCAGTGAACATGGACAGCTAACCTACAATGAGCAGTTCTTC
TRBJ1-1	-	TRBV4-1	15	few	CASSQSVGMNTEAFF	TGCGCCAGCAGCCAATCGGTAGGGATGAACACTGAAGCTTTCTTT
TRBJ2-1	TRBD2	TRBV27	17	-	CASSSSGTSGPLGEQFF	TGTGCCAGCAGTTCCTCCGGGACTAGCGGGCCCCTGGGTGAGCAGTTCTTC
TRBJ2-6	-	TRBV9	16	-	CASSAMRGTGANVLTF	TGTGCCAGCAGCGCAATGCGGGGCACTGGGGCCAACGTCCTGACTTTC
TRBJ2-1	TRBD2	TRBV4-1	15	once	CASSQAGGRAFRSFF	TGCGCCAGCAGCCAAGCAGGCGGGAGGGCCTTCCGATCGTTCTTC
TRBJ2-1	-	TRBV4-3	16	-	CASSQDDGTLYNEQFF	TGCGCCAGCAGCCAAGATGATGGGACTCTCTACAATGAGCAGTTCTTC
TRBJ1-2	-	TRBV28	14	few	CASSLTGQLPGYTF	TGTGCCAGCAGTTTGACGGGACAACTACCTGGCTACACCTTC
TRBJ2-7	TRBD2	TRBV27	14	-	CASSFLGLAEEQYF	TGTGCCAGCAGTTTCCTGGGACTAGCGGAAGAGCAGTACTTC
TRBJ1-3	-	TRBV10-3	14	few	CAISGTDSGNTIYF	TGTGCCATCAGTGGGACAGACTCTGGAAACACCATATATTTT
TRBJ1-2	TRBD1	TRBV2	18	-	CVQQWDRTDQTLSYGYTF	TGTGTCCAGCAGTGGGACAGGACCGACCAGACCCTTAGCTATGGCTACACCTTC